This T cell receptor beta chain was obtained from a study of T cell responses to AZD1222 COVID-19 vaccine. Study-wide context: Second-dose recipients at about 4 or about 12 weeks were treated as one pooled group.

This CDR3 spans 12 amino acids. Germline assignment: CDR1 MNHEY and CDR2 SMNVEV (reference sequence). Trimming removed 5 bases from V and 5 bases from J, with 10 bases in between. Sequencing was performed with immunoSEQ multiplex PCR; in TCRdb, only in-frame clones are kept and a portion is missing. Of 55,000 to 70,000 clones in the sample, 80% were seen once. The sample in question was peripheral blood, obtained on day 0 of AZD1222 vaccination. This receptor was identified in an adult in good health. This chain connects TRBV27 to TRBJ2-7; D might be TRBD2 (5 bases). Here the CDR3 DNA reads TGTGCCAGCAGTGACCTCGGGGACGAGCAGTACTTC. Translating it yields CASSDLGDEQYF.